This entry describes one TCR beta chain. The antigen it binds to is not known. No much larger clonotype is one base removed from it; base qualities were not supplied. These data originate in a study of blood T cell repertoires in COVID-19 (dated by TCRdb to 2020 to 2022). General notes on the study: Samples covering the acute and convalescent phases of COVID-19 were provided by collaborators in the United States, Italy and Spain. The prospective study material was composed of cDNA or gDNA derived from T cells, B-cell-depleted T cells, or PBMCs. Deeply sampled blood TCRbeta repertoires from subjects exposed to, actively infected with, or recovered from COVID-19 were included in the dataset. The repertoires were released in a freely available public database meant as a resource for research on the immune response to SARS-CoV-2. The samples were drawn from the first 160 participants of the ongoing ImmuneRACE study and from 1,254 subjects provided by 6 global collaborators. Nearly every sample came with metadata listing a de-identified subject ID, COVID-19 status, age in years and sex. Where HLA class I and class II types were available, the types were taken from metadata supplied by the sample provider, not from assay-based typing. General conclusions and limits of the study: The quantity of clinical and demographic metadata differed by source and by participant and was supplied without curation.

One collaborating source in Seattle enrolled patients during active infection and followed them longitudinally through the course of disease. Whole blood was collected in K2EDTA tubes by collaborating institutions according to the institutions' own protocols. For TCRbeta analysis, collaborators shipped samples as frozen whole blood, isolated PBMCs, or DNA extracted from either of those sample types. TCRbeta CDR3 regions were amplified from genomic DNA using the immunoSEQ Assay, a bias-controlled multiplex PCR. The authors' pipeline ran thus. Nucleated cell counts per sample were estimated from amplification of reference gene primers within the assay. Sequence reads were collapsed and filtered to measure the absolute abundance of every unique TCRbeta CDR3 rearrangement. Productive Simpson clonality was computed per sample as the square root of Simpson's diversity index over productive rearrangements. The clones in this table, taken by TCRdb from immuneACCESS, are in-frame only. Not every clone is retained; where verified, under half of the shortfall comes from an unresolved V gene, and the cause of the rest is unknown. That table gives V, J and clone size, and the DNA gave D and trimming. In this sample the table shows about 220,000 clones, roughly 85% of which occur a single time. The ten largest clones represent roughly 2.2% of the sample.

There are 16 amino acids in the CDR3, from cysteine to phenylalanine inclusive. Of the read, only the CDR3 DNA is kept; its 48 bases are in frame from base 1. CDR1 is given as SGHDN and CDR2 as FVKESK, both from the germline V gene. Trimming at the junction amounts to 9 bases on V and 3 bases on J, and the germline ends lie 18 bases apart. The TCR was taken from a woman in her 70s with COVID-19, enrolled during active disease. Sequencing used peripheral blood. This sequence uses TRBV14 and TRBJ1-6; D gene: possibly TRBD1, on 5 matching bases. Read as DNA, the sequence is TGTGCCAGTACTAAAAGTGGGCAGGGCTATAATTCACCCCTCCACTTT. Its protein reads: CASTKSGQGYNSPLHF.